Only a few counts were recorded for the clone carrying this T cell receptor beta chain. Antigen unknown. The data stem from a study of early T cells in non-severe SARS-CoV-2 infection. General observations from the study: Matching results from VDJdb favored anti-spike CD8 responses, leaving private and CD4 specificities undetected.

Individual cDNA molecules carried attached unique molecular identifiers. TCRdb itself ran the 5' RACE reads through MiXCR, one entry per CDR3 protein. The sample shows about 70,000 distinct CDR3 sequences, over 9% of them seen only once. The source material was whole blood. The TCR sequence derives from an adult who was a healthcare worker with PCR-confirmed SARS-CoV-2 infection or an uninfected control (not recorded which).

In nucleotides, the CDR3 is TGCAGTGCTGGGGAACAGGGGAGCTCCTACGAGCAGTACTTC. Its translation is CSAGEQGSSYEQYF. The V gene is TRBV20-1, the J gene TRBJ2-7, with 7 bases that match TRBD1. This CDR3 contains 14 residues. Germline trimming cut 5 bases from V and 0 bases from J; bases unmatched to any gene: 7. Per the germline V gene, CDR1 is DFQATT and CDR2 is SNEGSKA (reference sequence).